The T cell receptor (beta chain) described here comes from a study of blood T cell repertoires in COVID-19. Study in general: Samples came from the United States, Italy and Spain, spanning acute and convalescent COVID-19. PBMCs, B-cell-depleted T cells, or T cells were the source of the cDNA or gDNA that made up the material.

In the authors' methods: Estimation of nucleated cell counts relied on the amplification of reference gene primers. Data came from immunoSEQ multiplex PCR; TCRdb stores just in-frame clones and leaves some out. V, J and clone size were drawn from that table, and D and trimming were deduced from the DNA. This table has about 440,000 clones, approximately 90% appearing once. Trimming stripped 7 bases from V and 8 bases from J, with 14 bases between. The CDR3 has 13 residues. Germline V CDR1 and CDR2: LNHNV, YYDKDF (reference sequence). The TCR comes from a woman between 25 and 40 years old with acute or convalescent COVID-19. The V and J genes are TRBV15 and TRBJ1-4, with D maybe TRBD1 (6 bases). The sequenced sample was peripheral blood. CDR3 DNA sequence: TGTGCCACCAACACAGGGTCTAGGGAAAAACTGTTTTTT. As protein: CATNTGSREKLFF. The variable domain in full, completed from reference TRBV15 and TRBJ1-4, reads DAMVIQNPRYQVTQFGKPVTLSCSQTLNHNVMYWYQQKSSQAPKLLFHYYDKDFNNEADTPDNFQSRRPNTSFCFLDIRSPGLGDTAMYLCATNTGSREKLFFGSGTQLSVL.